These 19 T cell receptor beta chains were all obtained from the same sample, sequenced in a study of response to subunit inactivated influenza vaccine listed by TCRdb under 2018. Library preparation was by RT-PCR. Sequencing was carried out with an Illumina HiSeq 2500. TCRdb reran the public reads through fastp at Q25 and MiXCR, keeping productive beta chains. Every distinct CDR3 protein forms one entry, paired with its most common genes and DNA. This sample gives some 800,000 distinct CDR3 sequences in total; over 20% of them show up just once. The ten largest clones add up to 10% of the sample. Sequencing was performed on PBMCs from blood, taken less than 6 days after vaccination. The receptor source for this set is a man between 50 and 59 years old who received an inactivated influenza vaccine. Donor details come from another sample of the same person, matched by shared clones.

CDR3 protein: CASTPGGTNTEAFF. The CDR3 nucleotides read TGTGCCAGCACCCCAGGGGGAACCAACACTGAAGCTTTCTTT. V usage is TRBV28 and J usage is TRBJ1-1, with TRBD1 matching over 7 bases. V lost 7 bases and J lost 2; bases outside the gene matches: 7. Germline values: CDR1 MDHEN, CDR2 SYDVKM. This CDR3 contains 14 residues.

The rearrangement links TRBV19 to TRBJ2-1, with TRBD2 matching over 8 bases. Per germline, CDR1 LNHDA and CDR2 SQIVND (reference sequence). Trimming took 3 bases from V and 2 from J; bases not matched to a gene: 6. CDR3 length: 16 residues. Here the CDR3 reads CASSMGSGITYNEQFF. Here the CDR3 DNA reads TGTGCCAGTAGTATGGGTAGCGGGATTACCTACAATGAGCAGTTCTTC.

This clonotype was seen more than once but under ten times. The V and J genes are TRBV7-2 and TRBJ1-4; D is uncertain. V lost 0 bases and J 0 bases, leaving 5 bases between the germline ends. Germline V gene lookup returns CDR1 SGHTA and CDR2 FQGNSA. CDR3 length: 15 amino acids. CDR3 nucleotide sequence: TGTGCCAGCAGCTTAGCGGGGACAACTAATGAAAAACTGTTTTTT. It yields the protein CASSLAGTTNEKLFF.

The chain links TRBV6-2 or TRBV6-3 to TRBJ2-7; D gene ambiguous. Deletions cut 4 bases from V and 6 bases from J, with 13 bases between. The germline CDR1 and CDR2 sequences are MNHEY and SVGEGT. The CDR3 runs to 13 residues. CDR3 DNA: TGTGCCAGCAGTTCCGTCACCAGCTCCGAGCAGTACTTC. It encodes CASSSVTSSEQYF.

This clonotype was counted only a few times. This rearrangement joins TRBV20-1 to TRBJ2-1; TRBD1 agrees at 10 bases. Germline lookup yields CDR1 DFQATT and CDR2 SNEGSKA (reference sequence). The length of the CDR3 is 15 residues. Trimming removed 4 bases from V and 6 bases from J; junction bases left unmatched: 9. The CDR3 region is CSAINRDRGGNEQFF. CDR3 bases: TGCAGTGCTATCAACCGGGACAGGGGTGGCAATGAGCAGTTCTTC.

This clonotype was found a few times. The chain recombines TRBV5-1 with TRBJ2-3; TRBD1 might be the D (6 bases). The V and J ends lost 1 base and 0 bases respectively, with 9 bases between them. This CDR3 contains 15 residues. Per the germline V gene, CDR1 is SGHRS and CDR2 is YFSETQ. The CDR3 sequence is CASSLRDISTDTQYF. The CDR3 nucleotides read TGCGCCAGCAGCTTGCGGGACATTAGCACAGATACGCAGTATTTT.

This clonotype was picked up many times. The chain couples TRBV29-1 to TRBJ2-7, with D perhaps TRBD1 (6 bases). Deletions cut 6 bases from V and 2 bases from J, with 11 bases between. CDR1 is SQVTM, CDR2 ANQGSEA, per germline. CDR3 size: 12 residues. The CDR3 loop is CSVRGLAYEQYF. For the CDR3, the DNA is TGCAGCGTCAGGGGTTTGGCCTACGAGCAGTACTTC.

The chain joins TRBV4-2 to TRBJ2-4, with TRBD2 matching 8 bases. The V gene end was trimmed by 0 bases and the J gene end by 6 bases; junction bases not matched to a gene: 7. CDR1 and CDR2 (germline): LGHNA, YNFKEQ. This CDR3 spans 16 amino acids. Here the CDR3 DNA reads TGTGCCAGCAGCCAAGATCGGGGGGGAGGAGTAAACATTCAGTACTTC. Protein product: CASSQDRGGGVNIQYF.

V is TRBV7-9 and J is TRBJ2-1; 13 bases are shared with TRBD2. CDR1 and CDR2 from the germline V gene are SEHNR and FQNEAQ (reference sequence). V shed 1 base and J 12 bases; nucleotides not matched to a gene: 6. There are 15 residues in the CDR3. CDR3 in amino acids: CASSLDGLAGVPQFF. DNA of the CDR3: TGTGCCAGCAGCTTAGACGGACTAGCGGGAGTACCGCAGTTCTTC.

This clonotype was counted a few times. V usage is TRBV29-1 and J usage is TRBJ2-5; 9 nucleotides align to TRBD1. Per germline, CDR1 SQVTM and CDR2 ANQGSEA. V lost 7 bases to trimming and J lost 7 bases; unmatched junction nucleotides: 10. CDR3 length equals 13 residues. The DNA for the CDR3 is TGCAGCGCCGAACAGGGGGCGCGTGGGACCCAGTACTTC. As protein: CSAEQGARGTQYF.

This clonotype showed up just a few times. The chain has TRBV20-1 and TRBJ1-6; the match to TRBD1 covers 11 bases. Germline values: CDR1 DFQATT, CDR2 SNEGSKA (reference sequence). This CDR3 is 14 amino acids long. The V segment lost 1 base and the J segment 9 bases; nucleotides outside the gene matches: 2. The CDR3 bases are TGCAGTGCTAGAGCCGGGACAGGGGGTTCACCCCTCCACTTT. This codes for CSARAGTGGSPLHF.

Here the CDR3 DNA reads TGTGCCAGCAGCTTTTCCCAGCAAGAGACCCAGTACTTC. This translates into CASSFSQQETQYF. The J gene is TRBJ2-5, the V gene TRBV7-2, with D unclear. The CDR3 is 13 residues long. Trimming cost V 3 bases and J 2 bases, with 7 bases left between them. Germline V lookup: CDR1 SGHTA, CDR2 FQGNSA. Looking up the rest from reference TRBV7-2 and TRBJ2-5 gives the full variable domain: GAGVSQSPSNKVTEKGKDVELRCDPISGHTALYWYRQSLGQGLEFLIYFQGNSAPDKSGLPSDRFSAERTGGSVSTLTIQRTQQEDSAVYLCASSFSQQETQYFGPGTRLLVL.

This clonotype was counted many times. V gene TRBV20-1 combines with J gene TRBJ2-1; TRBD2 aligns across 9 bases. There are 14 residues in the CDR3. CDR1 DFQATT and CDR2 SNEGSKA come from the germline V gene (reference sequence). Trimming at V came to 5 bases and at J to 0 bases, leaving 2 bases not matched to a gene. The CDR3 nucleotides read TGCAGTGCTTATAGCGGGAGCTCCTACAATGAGCAGTTCTTC. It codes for CSAYSGSSYNEQFF.

CDR3 bases: TGTGCCAGCGCAGGGTCTTCCTACAATGAGCAGTTCTTC. Its translation is CASAGSSYNEQFF. This chain connects TRBV6-2 or TRBV6-3 to TRBJ2-1, with a tentative D call TRBD1 (5 bases). The germline CDR1 and CDR2 sequences are MNHEY and SVGEGT. This CDR3 spans 13 amino acids. Trimming took off 8 bases at V and 1 base at J, with 9 bases between the two ends.

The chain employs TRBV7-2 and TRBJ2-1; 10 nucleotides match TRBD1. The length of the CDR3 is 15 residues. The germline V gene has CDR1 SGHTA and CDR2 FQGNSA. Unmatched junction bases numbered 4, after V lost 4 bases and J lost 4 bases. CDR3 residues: CASSWDRGTYNEQFF. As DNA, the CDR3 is TGTGCCAGCAGCTGGGACAGGGGAACTTACAATGAGCAGTTCTTC.

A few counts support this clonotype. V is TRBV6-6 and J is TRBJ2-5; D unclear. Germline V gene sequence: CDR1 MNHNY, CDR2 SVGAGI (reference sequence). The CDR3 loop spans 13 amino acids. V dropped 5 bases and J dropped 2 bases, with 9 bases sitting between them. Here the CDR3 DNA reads TGTGCCAGCAGTAAAGGCTATCAAGAGACCCAGTACTTC. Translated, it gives CASSKGYQETQYF.

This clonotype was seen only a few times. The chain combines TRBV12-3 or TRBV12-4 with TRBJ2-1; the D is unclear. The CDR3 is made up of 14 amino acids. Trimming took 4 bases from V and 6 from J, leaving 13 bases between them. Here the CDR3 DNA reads TGTGCCAGCAGTTCCTCCGCTTGGGGCAATGAGCAGTTCTTC. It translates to CASSSSAWGNEQFF.

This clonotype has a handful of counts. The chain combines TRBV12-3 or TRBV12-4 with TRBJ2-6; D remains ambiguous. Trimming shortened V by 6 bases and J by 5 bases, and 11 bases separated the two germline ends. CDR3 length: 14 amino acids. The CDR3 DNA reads TGTGCCAGCAGCCTTGAAGTAAGGGCCAACGTCCTGACTTTC. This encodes CASSLEVRANVLTF.

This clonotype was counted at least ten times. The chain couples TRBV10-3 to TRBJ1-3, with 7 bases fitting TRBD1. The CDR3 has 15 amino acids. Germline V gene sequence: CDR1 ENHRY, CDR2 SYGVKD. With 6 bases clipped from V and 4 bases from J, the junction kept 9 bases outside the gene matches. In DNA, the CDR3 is TGTGCCATCAGCCCACAGGGGAGTACCGGAAACACCATATATTTT. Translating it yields CAISPQGSTGNTIYF.